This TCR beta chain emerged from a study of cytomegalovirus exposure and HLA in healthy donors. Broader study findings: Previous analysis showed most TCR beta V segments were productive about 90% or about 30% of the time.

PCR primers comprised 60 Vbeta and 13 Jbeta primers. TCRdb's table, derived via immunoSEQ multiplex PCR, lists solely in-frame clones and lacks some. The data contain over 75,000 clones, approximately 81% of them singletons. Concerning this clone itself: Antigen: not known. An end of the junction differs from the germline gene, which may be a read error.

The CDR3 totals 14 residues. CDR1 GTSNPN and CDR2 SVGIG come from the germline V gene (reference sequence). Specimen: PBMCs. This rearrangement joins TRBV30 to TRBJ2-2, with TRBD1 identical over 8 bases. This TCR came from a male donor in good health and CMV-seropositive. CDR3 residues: CARRQGKDTGELFF. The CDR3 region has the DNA TGTGCCAGGAGACAGGGGAAAGACACCGGGGAGCTGTTTTTT.